The entry that follows covers one TCR beta chain sequence. The target antigen is unknown. V lost 4 bases and J 3 bases, leaving 12 bases between the germline ends. Germline V lookup: CDR1 MGHDK, CDR2 SYGVNS. This CDR3 is 14 amino acids long. The data were obtained in a study of T cell responses to AZD1222 COVID-19 vaccine. The study's findings and limits: Baseline seropositivity characterized only six AZD1222 recipients. Unmutated regions of variants are reportedly targeted by nearly half of spike-specific TCRs.

Sequencing was performed with immunoSEQ multiplex PCR; in TCRdb, only in-frame clones are kept and a portion is missing. The sample contains 130,000 to 150,000 clones, 75% to 90% of which appear only once. Material: peripheral blood, obtained on day 0 of MenACWY control vaccination. The clonotype was recovered from an adult in good health. The chain is built from TRBV25-1 and TRBJ1-2; D call uncertain. The CDR3 sequence is CASSGAGFDYGYTF. The CDR3, as DNA: TGTGCCAGCAGTGGGGCGGGTTTTGACTATGGCTACACCTTC.